The TCR beta chain under discussion was sequenced for a study of regulatory T cells in long-lasting Graves disease. Study-wide findings and caveats: TRBV28 was favored in persistent disease, as were TRBJ1-2 and TRBJ2-5.

The CDR3 sequence is 15 residues long. V dropped 0 bases and J dropped 2 bases, with 10 bases sitting between them. Germline lookup yields CDR1 SGHAT and CDR2 FQNNGV. For TCR beta, libraries came from iRepertoire HTBI primers and Arm-PCR of CDR3 regions. TCRdb passed the multiplex PCR reads through MiXCR, listing each CDR3 protein once. In the table there are around 420,000 distinct CDR3 sequences, 14% to 15% of which are singletons. Ten or more counts support this clonotype. Its specificity is not known. Time point denoted: newly diagnosed GD, antithyroid drugs for less than 3 months. PBMC RNA was the source of the TCR library. This same sample was also part of a study on T cells in Graves' hyperthyroidism and ophthalmopathy. That publication notes: Ophthalmopathy got predicted by the model a median around 6.8 months before its onset.

The receptor comes from a woman in her thirties or forties with Graves disease. The material was peripheral blood mononuclear cells (PBMCs), obtained at new diagnosis, from a patient treated with antithyroid drugs. The J gene is TRBJ1-2, the V gene TRBV11-2, with D uncertain. CDR3 protein: CASSLEGLGNYGYTF. The CDR3 nucleotides are TGTGCCAGCAGCTTAGAAGGGTTAGGGAACTATGGCTACACCTTC.